This entry concerns a single T cell receptor (beta chain). TCRdb's table, derived via immunoSEQ multiplex PCR, lists solely in-frame clones and lacks some. Here the sample spans tens of thousands of clones, 91% being singletons. There are 14 residues in the CDR3. The V and J ends lost 8 bases and 5 bases respectively, with 18 bases between them. Germline CDR1 reads MNHEY; CDR2 reads SVGAGI. This entry belongs to a study of technical replicates of blood from a few donors. The sequenced sample consisted of T cells isolated from PBMCs. This receptor was taken from a human donor in good health. This chain uses TRBV6-5 with TRBJ2-5, with D possibly being TRBD2 (5 bases). The CDR3 reads CASARGVLSETQYF. The CDR3 DNA is TGTGCCAGCGCCCGGGGTGTATTGAGCGAGACCCAGTACTTC.